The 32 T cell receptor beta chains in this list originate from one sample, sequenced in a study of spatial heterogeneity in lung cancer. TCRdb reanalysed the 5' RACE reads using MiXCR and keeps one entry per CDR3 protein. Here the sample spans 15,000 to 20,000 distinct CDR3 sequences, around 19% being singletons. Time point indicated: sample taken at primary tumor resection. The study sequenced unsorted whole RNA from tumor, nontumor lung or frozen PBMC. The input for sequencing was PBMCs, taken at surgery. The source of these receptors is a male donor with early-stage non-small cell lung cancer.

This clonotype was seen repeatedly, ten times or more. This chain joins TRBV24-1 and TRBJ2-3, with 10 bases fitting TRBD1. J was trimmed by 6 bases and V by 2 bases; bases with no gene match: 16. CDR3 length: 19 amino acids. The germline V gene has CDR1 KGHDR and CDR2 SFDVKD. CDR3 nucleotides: TGTGCCACCAGTGATTCCCCGGGACAGGGGCGAGTACAGTCGGATACGCAGTATTTT. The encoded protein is CATSDSPGQGRVQSDTQYF.

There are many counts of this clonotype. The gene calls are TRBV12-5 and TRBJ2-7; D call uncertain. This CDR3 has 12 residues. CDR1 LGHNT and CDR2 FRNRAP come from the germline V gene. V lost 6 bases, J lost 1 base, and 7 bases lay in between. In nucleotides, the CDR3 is TGTGCTAGTGGCCACTTGTCCTACGAGCAGTACTTC. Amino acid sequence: CASGHLSYEQYF.

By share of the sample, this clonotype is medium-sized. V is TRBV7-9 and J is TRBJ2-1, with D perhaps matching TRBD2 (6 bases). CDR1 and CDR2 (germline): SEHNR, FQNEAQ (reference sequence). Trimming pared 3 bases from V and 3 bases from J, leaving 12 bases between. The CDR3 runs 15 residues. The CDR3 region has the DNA TGTGCCAGCAGCTTCGGGGGAGAATTCTACAATGAGCAGTTCTTC. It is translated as CASSFGGEFYNEQFF.

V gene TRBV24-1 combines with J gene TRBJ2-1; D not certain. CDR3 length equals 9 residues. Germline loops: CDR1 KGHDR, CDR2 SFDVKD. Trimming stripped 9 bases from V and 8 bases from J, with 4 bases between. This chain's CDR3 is CATAHEQFF. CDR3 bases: TGTGCCACCGCCCATGAGCAGTTCTTC.

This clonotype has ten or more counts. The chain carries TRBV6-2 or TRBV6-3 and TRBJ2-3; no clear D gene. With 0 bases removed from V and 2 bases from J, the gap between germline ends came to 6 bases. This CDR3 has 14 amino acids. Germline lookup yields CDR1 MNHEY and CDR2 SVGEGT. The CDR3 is CASSYSPLTDTQYF. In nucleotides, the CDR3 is TGTGCCAGCAGTTACTCTCCCCTCACAGATACGCAGTATTTT.

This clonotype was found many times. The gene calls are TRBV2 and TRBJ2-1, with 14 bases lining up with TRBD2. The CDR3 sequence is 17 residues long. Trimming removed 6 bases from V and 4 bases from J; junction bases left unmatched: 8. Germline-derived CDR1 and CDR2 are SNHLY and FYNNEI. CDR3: CASSAQGLAGGYNEQFF. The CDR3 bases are TGTGCCAGCAGCGCGCAAGGACTAGCGGGGGGTTACAATGAGCAGTTCTTC.

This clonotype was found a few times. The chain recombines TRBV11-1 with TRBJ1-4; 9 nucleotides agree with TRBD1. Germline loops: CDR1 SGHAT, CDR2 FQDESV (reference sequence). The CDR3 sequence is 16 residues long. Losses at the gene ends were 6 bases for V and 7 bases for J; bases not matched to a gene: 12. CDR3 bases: TGTGCCAGCAGTTCCCATGGAAACAGGGGGCGTGAAAAACTGTTTTTT. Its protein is CASSSHGNRGREKLFF.

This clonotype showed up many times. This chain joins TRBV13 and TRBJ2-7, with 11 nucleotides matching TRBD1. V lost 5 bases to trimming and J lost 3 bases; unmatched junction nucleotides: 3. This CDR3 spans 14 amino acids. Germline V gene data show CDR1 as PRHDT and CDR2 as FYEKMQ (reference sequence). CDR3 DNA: TGTGCCAGCAGCGCCGGGACAGGGGGCTACGAGCAGTACTTC. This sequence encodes CASSAGTGGYEQYF. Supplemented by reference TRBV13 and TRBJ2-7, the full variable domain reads AAGVIQSPRHLIKEKRETATLKCYPIPRHDTVYWYQQGPGQDPQFLISFYEKMQSDKGSIPDRFSAQQFSDYHSELNMSSLELGDSALYFCASSAGTGGYEQYFGPGTRLTVT.

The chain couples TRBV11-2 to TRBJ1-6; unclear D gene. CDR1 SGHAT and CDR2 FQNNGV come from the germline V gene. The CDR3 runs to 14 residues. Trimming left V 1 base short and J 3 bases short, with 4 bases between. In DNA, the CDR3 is TGTGCCAGCAGCTTAGGCAGCTATAATTCACCCCTCCACTTT. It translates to CASSLGSYNSPLHF.

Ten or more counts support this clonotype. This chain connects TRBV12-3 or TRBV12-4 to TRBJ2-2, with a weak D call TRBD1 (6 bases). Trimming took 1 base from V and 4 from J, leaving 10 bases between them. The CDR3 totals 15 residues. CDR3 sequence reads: CASSLGGTTTGELFF. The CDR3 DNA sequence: TGTGCCAGCAGTTTAGGTGGGACAACCACCGGGGAGCTGTTTTTT.

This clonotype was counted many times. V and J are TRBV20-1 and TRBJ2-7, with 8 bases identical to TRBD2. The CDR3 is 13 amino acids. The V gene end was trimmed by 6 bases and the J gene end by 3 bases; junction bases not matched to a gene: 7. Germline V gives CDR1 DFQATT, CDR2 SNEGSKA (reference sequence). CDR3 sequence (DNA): TGCAGTGCAACTACTAGCGGTAACTACGAGCAGTACTTC. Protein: CSATTSGNYEQYF.

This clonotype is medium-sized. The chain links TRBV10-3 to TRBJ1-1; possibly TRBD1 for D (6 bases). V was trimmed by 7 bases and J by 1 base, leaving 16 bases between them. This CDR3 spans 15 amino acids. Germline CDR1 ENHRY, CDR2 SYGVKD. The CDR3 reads CAITSRDTENTEAFF. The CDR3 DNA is TGTGCCATCACCTCCCGGGACACCGAGAACACTGAAGCTTTCTTT.

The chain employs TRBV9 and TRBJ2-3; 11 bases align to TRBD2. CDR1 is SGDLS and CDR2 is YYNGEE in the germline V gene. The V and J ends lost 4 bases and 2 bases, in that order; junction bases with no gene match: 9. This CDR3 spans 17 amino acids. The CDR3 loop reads CASSSRDSGGATDTQYF. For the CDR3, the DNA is TGTGCCAGCAGCTCCCGAGATAGCGGGGGGGCCACAGATACGCAGTATTTT.

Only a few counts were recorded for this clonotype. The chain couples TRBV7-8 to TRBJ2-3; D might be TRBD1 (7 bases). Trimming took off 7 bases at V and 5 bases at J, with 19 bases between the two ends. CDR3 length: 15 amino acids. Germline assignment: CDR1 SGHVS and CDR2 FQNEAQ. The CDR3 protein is CASIRGTHAVDTQYF. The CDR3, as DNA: TGTGCCAGCATCAGGGGGACTCACGCGGTAGATACGCAGTATTTT.

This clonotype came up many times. CDR3 nucleotides: TGTGCCAGCAGCCGGGATGGACAGTATGGCTACACCTTC. Amino acid sequence: CASSRDGQYGYTF. This chain links TRBV11-1 with TRBJ1-2; D possibly corresponds to TRBD1 (6 bases). V lost 5 bases and J lost 5, with 12 bases in between. The V gene's germline CDR1 is SGHAT and CDR2 FQDESV (reference sequence). There are 13 residues in the CDR3. The variable domain in full, completed from reference TRBV11-1 and TRBJ1-2, reads EAEVAQSPRYKITEKSQAVAFWCDPISGHATLYWYRQILGQGPELLVQFQDESVVDDSQLPKDRFSAERLKGVDSTLKIQPAELGDSAMYLCASSRDGQYGYTFGSGTRLTVV.

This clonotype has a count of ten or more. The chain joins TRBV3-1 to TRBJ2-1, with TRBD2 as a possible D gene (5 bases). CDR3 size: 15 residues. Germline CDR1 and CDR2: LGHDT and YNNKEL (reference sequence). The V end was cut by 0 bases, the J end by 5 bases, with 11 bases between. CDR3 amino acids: CASSQEAGLNNEQFF. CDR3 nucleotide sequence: TGTGCCAGCAGCCAAGAGGCGGGTCTAAACAATGAGCAGTTCTTC.

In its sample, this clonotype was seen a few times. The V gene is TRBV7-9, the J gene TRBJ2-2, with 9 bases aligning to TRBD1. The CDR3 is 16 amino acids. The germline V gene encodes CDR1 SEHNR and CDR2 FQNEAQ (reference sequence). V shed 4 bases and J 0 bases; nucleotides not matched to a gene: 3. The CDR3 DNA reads TGTGCCAGCAGCTCCCGGACAGGGGCGAACACCGGGGAGCTGTTTTTT. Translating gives CASSSRTGANTGELFF.

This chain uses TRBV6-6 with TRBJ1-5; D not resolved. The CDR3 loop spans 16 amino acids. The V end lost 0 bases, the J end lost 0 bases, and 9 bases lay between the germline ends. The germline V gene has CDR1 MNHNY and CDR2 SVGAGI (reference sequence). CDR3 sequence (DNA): TGTGCCAGCAGTTACTCGGACGGCTATAGCAATCAGCCCCAGCATTTT. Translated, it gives CASSYSDGYSNQPQHF.

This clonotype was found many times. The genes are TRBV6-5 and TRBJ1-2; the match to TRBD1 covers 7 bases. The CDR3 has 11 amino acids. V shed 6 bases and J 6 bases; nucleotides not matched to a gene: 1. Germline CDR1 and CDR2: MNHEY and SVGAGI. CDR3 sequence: CASSDRDGYTF. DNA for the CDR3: TGTGCCAGCAGCGACAGGGATGGCTACACCTTC.

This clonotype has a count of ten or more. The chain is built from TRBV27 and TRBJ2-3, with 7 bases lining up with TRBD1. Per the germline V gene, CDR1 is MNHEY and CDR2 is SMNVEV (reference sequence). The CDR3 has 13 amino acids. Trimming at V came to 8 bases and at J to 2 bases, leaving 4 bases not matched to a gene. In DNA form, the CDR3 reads TGTGCCAGCGGGGACAGAAACACAGATACGCAGTATTTT. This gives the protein CASGDRNTDTQYF.

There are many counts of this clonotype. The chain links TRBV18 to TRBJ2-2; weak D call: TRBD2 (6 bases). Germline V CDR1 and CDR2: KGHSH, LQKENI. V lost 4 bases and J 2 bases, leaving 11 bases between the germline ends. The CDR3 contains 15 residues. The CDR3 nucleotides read TGTGCCAGCTCACGGCGGGACGATAACACCGGGGAGCTGTTTTTT. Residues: CASSRRDDNTGELFF.

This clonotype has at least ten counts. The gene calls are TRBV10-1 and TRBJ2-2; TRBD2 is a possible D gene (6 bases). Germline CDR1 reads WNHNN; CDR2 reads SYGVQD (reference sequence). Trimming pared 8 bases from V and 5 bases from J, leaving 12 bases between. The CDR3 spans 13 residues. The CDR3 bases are TGCGCCAGCTCGGCGGGGCAGACCGGGGAGCTGTTTTTT. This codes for CASSAGQTGELFF.

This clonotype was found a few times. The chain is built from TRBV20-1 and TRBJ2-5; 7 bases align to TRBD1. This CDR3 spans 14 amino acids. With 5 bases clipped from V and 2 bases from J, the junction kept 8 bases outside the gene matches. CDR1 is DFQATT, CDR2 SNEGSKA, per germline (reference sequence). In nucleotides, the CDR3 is TGCAGTGCTCGACCCGACAGGGCTCAAGAGACCCAGTACTTC. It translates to CSARPDRAQETQYF.

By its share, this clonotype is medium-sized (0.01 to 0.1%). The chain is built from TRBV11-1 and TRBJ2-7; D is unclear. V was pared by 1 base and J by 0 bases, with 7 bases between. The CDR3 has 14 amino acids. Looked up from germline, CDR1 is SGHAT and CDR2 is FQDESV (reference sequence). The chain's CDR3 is CASSLGADSYEQYF. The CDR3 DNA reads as TGTGCCAGCAGCTTAGGGGCAGACTCCTACGAGCAGTACTTC.

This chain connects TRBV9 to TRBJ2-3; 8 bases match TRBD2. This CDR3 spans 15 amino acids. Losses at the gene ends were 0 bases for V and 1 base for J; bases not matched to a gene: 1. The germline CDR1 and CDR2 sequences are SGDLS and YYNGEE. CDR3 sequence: CASSVAAGGTDTQYF. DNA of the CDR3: TGTGCCAGCAGCGTAGCAGCGGGGGGCACAGATACGCAGTATTTT.

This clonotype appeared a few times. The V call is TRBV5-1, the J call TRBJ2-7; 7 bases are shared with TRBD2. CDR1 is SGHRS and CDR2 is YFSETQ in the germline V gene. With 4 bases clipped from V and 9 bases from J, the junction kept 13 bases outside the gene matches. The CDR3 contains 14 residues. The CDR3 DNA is TGCGCCAGCAGCGTCCGGGGGGATTCCCAAGGGCAGTACTTC. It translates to CASSVRGDSQGQYF.

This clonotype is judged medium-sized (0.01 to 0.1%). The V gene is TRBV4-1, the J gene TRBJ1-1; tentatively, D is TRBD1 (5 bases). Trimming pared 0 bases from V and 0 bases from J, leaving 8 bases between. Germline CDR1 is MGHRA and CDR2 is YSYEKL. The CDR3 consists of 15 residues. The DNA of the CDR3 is TGCGCCAGCAGCCAAGATAGGGGTTTGAACACTGAAGCTTTCTTT. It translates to CASSQDRGLNTEAFF.

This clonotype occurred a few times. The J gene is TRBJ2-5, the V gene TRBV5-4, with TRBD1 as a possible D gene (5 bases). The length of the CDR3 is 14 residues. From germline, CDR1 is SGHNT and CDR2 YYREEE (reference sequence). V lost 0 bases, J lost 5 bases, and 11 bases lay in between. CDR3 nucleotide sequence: TGTGCCAGCAGCTTGGCAGGGATACGGGAGACCCAGTACTTC. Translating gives CASSLAGIRETQYF. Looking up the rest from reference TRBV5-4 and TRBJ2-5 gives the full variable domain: ETGVTQSPTHLIKTRGQQVTLRCSSQSGHNTVSWYQQALGQGPQFIFQYYREEENGRGNFPPRFSGLQFPNYSSELNVNALELDDSALYLCASSLAGIRETQYFGPGTRLLVL.

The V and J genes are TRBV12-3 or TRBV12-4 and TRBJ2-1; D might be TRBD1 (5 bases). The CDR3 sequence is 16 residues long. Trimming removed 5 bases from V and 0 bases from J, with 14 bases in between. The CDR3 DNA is TGTGCCAGCAGTCCCCCTTTGGGGCGCTCCTACAATGAGCAGTTCTTC. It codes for CASSPPLGRSYNEQFF.

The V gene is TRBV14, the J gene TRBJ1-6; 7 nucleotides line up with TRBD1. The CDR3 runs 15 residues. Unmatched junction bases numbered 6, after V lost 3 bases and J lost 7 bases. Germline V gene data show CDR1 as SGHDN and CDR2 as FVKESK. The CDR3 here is CASSQLRDSNSPLHF. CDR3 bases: TGTGCCAGCAGCCAGCTCCGGGACAGCAATTCACCCCTCCACTTT.

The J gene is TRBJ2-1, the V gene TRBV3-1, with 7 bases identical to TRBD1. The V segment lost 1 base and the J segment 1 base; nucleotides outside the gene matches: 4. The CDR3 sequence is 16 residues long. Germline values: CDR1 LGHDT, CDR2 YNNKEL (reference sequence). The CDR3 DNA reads TGTGCCAGCAGCCAAGGGACAGGAGGTTCCTACAATGAGCAGTTCTTC. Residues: CASSQGTGGSYNEQFF.

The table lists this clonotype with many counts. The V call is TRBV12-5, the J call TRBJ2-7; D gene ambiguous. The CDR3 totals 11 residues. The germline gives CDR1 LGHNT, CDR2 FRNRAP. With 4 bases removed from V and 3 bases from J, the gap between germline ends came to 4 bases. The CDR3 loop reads CASGSLYEQYF. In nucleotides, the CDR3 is TGTGCTAGTGGTTCCCTCTACGAGCAGTACTTC.